The sequence of this T cell receptor beta chain was determined in a study of blood T cell repertoires in COVID-19. Study-level information: Samples came from the United States, Italy and Spain, spanning acute and convalescent COVID-19.

Method: immunoSEQ multiplex PCR; TCRdb's copy keeps in-frame clones and lacks some. The table lists 55,000 to 80,000 clones, roughly 88% of them singletons. In its sample, this clone was seen a few times. Germline V lookup: CDR1 SQVTM, CDR2 ANQGSEA. This CDR3 comprises 17 residues. Trimming pared 7 bases from V and 4 bases from J, leaving 26 bases between. The genes are TRBV29-1 and TRBJ1-5, with unresolved D. The sample was peripheral blood. The source is a human donor in a cohort sampled during active COVID-19. In nucleotides, the CDR3 is TGCAGCGCCCGTGAGGATGAGTTACGGGCGGGAAATCAGCCCCAGCATTTT. Amino acid sequence: CSAREDELRAGNQPQHF.